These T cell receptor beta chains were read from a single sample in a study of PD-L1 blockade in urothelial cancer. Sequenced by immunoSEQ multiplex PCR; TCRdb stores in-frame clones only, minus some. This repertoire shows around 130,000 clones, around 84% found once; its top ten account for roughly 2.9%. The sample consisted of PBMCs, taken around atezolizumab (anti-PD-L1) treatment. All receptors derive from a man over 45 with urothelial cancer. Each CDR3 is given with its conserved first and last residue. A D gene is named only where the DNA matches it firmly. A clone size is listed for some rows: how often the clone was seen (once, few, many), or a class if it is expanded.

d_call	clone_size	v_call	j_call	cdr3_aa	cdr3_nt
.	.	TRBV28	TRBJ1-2	CASSSTRHWSYGYTF	TGTGCCAGCAGTTCGACACGGCATTGGTCCTATGGCTACACCTTC
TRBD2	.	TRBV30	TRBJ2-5	CAWSVRGLAQETQYF	TGTGCCTGGAGTGTACGAGGACTAGCACAGGAGACCCAGTACTTC
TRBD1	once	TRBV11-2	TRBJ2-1	CASSLSVGQGIDEQFF	TGTGCCAGCAGCTTATCCGTAGGACAGGGGATTGATGAGCAGTTCTTC
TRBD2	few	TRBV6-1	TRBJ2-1	CASSVLNSGALYNEQFF	TGTGCCAGCAGTGTTTTGAATAGCGGGGCACTTTACAATGAGCAGTTCTTC
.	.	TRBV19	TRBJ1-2	CASRIRGGDYGYTF	TGTGCCAGTCGCATTAGGGGAGGCGACTATGGCTACACCTTC
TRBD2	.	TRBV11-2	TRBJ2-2	CASSLAGELAARELFF	TGTGCCAGCAGTTTGGCGGGAGAACTAGCCGCTCGGGAGCTGTTTTTT
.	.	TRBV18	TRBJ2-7	CASSTYSGGEQYF	TGTGCCAGCTCAACATACTCCGGGGGCGAGCAGTACTTC
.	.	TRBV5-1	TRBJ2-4	CASSLGGRLAKNIQYF	TGCGCCAGCAGCTTGGGGGGCAGACTAGCCAAAAACATTCAGTACTTC
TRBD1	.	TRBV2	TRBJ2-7	CASSRGQGFDEQYF	TGTGCCAGCAGCCGGGGACAGGGATTCGACGAGCAGTACTTC
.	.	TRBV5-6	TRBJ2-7	CASSALHYEQYF	TGTGCCAGCAGCGCATTACACTACGAGCAGTACTTC
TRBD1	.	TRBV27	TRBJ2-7	CASRPTGTGLYEQYF	TGTGCCAGCCGACCCACCGGGACAGGGTTGTACGAGCAGTACTTC
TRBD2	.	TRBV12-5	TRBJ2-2	CASGRSGLAQNTGELFF	TGTGCTAGTGGCCGCTCCGGACTAGCACAGAACACCGGGGAGCTGTTTTTT
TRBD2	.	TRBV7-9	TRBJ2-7	CASSLSSGRAGSYEQYF	TGTGCCAGCAGCTTATCTAGCGGGAGGGCCGGGTCCTACGAGCAGTACTTC
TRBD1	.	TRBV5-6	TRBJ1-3	CASSRQGIGGNTIYF	TGTGCCAGCAGCCGACAGGGGATTGGTGGAAACACCATATATTTT
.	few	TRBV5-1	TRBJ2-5	CASSGGGRETQYF	TGCGCCAGCTCTGGTGGAGGGAGAGAGACCCAGTACTTC
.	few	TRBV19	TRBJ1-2	CASSPSSHYGYTF	TGTGCCAGTAGTCCCTCCAGTCACTATGGCTACACCTTC
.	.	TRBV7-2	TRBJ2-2	CASSVRSGRSGELFF	TGTGCCAGCAGCGTCCGTAGCGGAAGGTCCGGGGAGCTGTTTTTT
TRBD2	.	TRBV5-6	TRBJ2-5	CASSQSLPSVAGGETQYF	TGTGCCAGCAGCCAAAGCTTGCCCAGTGTAGCGGGAGGGGAGACCCAGTACTTC
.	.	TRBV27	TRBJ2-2	CASSLTGPIYTGELFF	TGTGCCAGCAGTTTAACAGGCCCTATCTACACCGGGGAGCTGTTTTTT
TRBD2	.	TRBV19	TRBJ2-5	CASTPGTSGSLETQYF	TGTGCCAGTACACCTGGGACTAGCGGGAGTCTGGAGACCCAGTACTTC
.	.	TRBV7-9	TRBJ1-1	CASSLADSLNTEAFF	TGTGCCAGCAGCTTAGCTGACAGTCTGAACACTGAAGCTTTCTTT
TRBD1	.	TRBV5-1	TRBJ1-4	CASGTGATNEKLFF	TGCGCCAGCGGGACAGGTGCAACTAATGAAAAACTGTTTTTT
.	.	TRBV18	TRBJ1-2	CASSPRLASEGYGYTF	TGTGCCAGCTCACCCCGTCTGGCGTCCGAGGGATATGGCTACACCTTC
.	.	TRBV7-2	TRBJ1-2	CASSLRGRAVLNYGYTF	TGTGCCAGCAGCTTAAGGGGCAGGGCTGTGTTGAACTATGGCTACACCTTC
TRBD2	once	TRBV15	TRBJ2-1	CATSGTEGTSGRRAFRNEQFF	TGTGCCACCAGCGGCACCGAAGGGACTAGCGGGAGAAGAGCCTTTAGAAATGAGCAGTTCTTC
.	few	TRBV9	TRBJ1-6	CASSVSDRNNSPLHF	TGTGCCAGCAGCGTATCCGACAGGAACAATTCACCCCTCCACTTT
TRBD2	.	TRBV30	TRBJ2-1	CAWTVIRTSGPYNEQFF	TGTGCCTGGACCGTTATACGGACTAGCGGGCCTTACAATGAGCAGTTCTTC
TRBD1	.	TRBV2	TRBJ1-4	CASRAGTGGLEKLFF	TGTGCCAGCAGGGCCGGGACAGGGGGCCTGGAAAAACTGTTTTTT
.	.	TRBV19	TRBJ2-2	CASSLLGELFF	TGTGCCAGTAGCTTACTCGGGGAGCTGTTTTTT
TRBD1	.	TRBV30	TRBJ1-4	CAWNKGAGEKLFF	TGTGCCTGGAATAAGGGGGCGGGTGAAAAACTGTTTTTT
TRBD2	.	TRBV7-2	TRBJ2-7	CASSLVGGLAESYEQYF	TGTGCCAGCAGCTTAGTTGGAGGACTAGCGGAGAGCTACGAGCAGTACTTC
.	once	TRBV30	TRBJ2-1	CAWSWGDEQFF	TGTGCCTGGAGCTGGGGGGATGAGCAGTTCTTC
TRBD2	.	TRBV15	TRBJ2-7	CATSSPSRVTSGREPYEQYF	TGTGCCACCAGCTCCCCCTCCCGTGTGACTAGCGGGAGGGAACCCTACGAGCAGTACTTC
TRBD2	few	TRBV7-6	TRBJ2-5	CASSSGLDGTQYF	TGTGCCAGCAGCTCCGGACTAGATGGGACCCAGTACTTC
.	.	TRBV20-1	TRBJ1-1	CSAEQGEAFF	TGCAGTGCTGAACAGGGTGAAGCTTTCTTT
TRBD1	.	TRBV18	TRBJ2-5	CASSPPDRVGETQYF	TGTGCCAGCTCACCACCTGACAGGGTGGGAGAGACCCAGTACTTC
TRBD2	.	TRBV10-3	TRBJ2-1	CAISESRLAGGQSHYNEQFF	TGTGCCATCAGTGAGTCTAGGCTAGCGGGAGGGCAGTCTCACTACAATGAGCAGTTCTTC
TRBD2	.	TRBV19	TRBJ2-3	CASSSGGADTQYF	TGTGCCAGTAGTAGCGGGGGGGCAGATACGCAGTATTTT
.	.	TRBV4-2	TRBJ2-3	CASSQAQVGTDTQYF	TGTGCCAGCAGCCAAGCTCAGGTTGGCACAGATACGCAGTATTTT
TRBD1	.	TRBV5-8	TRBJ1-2	CASSPWTGGAVIYGYTF	TGTGCCAGCAGCCCCTGGACAGGGGGCGCGGTGATATATGGCTACACCTTC
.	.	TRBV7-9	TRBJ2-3	CASSPRLGENRDTQYF	TGTGCCAGCAGCCCACGGCTTGGGGAGAACAGAGATACGCAGTATTTT
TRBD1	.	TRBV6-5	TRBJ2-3	CASRLRDRSTDTQYF	TGTGCCAGCAGACTCCGGGACAGAAGCACAGATACGCAGTATTTT
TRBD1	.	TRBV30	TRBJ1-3	CAWTLGDSSGNTIYF	TGTGCCTGGACTTTAGGGGACAGCTCTGGAAACACCATATATTTT
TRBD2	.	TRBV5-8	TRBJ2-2	CASSLGTSGANTGELFF	TGTGCCAGCAGCTTGGGGACTAGCGGGGCGAACACCGGGGAGCTGTTTTTT
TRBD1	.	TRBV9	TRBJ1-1	CASSVAASGGQNTEAFF	TGTGCCAGCAGCGTAGCTGCGTCAGGGGGGCAGAACACTGAAGCTTTCTTT
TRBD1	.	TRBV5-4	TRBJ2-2	CASSSPGQMVTGELFF	TGTGCCAGCAGCAGCCCGGGACAGATGGTCACCGGGGAGCTGTTTTTT
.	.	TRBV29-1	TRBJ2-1	CSVEDRQFEQFF	TGCAGCGTTGAAGATAGACAGTTCGAGCAGTTCTTC
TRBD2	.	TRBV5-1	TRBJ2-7	CASTRLAGTNEQYF	TGCGCCAGCACCAGACTAGCGGGAACAAACGAGCAGTACTTC
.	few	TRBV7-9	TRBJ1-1	CASSGQNTEAFF	TGTGCCAGCAGCGGACAGAACACTGAAGCTTTCTTT
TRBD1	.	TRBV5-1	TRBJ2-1	CASSWDRDRGDNEQFF	TGCGCCAGCAGCTGGGACCGGGACAGGGGGGATAATGAGCAGTTCTTC
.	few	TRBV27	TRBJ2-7	CASSLVSSYEQYF	TGTGCCAGCAGTTTAGTCAGCTCCTACGAGCAGTACTTC
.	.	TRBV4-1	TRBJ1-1	CARRDGDIRNTEAFF	TGCGCCAGGAGAGACGGGGATATAAGGAACACTGAAGCTTTCTTT
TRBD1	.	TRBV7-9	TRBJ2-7	CASSGTGASYEQYF	TGTGCCAGCAGCGGTACAGGGGCGAGTTACGAGCAGTACTTC
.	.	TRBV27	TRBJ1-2	CASSSHLTGYGYTF	TGTGCCAGCAGTTCTCATTTGACAGGCTATGGCTACACCTTC